The entry that follows covers one T cell receptor (beta chain) sequence. Its antigen is still unknown. Since a much larger clone is just one base distant, this may be a read error. The data belong to a study of molecular identifiers for immune sequencing clone quantification. General observations from the study: Jurkat TCR RNA spiked in from one cell could reportedly be detected among about a million naive cells.

Libraries used about 18,000 to 1,100,000 sorted naive CD8 T cells and 10%, 30% or 50% RNA input. The CDR3 totals 16 residues. V was pared by 0 bases and J by 6 bases, with 15 bases between. Germline V gene sequence: CDR1 SNHLY, CDR2 FYNNEI. Bulk libraries came from a prior protocol with listed TCR primers. TCRdb processed the PCR reads anew with MiXCR; each CDR3 protein has one entry. The profile covers about 500,000 distinct CDR3 sequences, with approximately 25% appearing a single time and about 0.75% taken by the ten largest. The sequence was obtained from a human donor in good health. Some libraries in this study had Jurkat cell RNA spiked in. The V and J genes are TRBV2 and TRBJ1-5, with TRBD1 as a possible D gene (6 bases). Sequencing input: naive CD8+ T cells from blood, with Jurkat cell RNA spiked in. Noted subset: FACS-sorted CD8+CD4-CCR7+CD45RA+ naive T cells. The CDR3 is CASSEAEGRGCQPQHF. Written as DNA, the CDR3 is TGTGCCAGCAGTGAAGCGGAGGGCAGGGGATGTCAGCCCCAGCATTTT.